These 24 T cell receptor beta chains were all obtained from the same sample, sequenced in a study of cytomegalovirus exposure and HLA in healthy donors. PCR primers comprised 60 Vbeta and 13 Jbeta primers. Sequenced by immunoSEQ multiplex PCR; TCRdb stores in-frame clones only, minus some. The sample includes fewer than 150,000 clones, around 73% seen only once; the top ten take 5% to 5.5%. The sequenced material came from PBMCs. Every receptor here comes from a woman aged 25-40 years in good health and CMV-seropositive.

The rearrangement joins TRBV29-1 to TRBJ2-2; D perhaps matches TRBD1 (5 bases). The CDR3 has 13 residues. Trimming pared 4 bases from V and 1 base from J, leaving 7 bases between. Germline V lookup: CDR1 SQVTM, CDR2 ANQGSEA. This chain's CDR3 is CSVAGQNTGELFF. Here the CDR3 DNA reads TGCAGCGTTGCAGGGCAGAACACCGGGGAGCTGTTTTTT.

This clone was detected a few times. In nucleotides, the CDR3 is TGTGCCAGCAGCTTAGAGGATAGCAGGGGAGAAGATGGCTACACCTTC. Its translation: CASSLEDSRGEDGYTF. This chain joins TRBV7-9 and TRBJ1-2; perhaps TRBD1 as D (6 bases). V was clipped by 1 base and J by 6 bases, with 18 bases between them. The CDR3 is made up of 16 amino acids. Germline V gives CDR1 SEHNR, CDR2 FQNEAQ (reference sequence).

V is TRBV11-3 and J is TRBJ2-1; maybe TRBD1 (5 bases). This CDR3 comprises 15 residues. Germline-derived CDR1 and CDR2 are SGHNT and YENEEA. The ends were cut back, 6 bases at V and 10 bases at J, with 22 bases in the middle. This CDR3 is CASSPRQGPFSEQFF. CDR3 nucleotide sequence: TGTGCCAGCAGTCCTCGGCAGGGTCCCTTTAGCGAGCAGTTCTTC.

This clone was picked up one time. This chain joins TRBV18 and TRBJ1-5; D possibly corresponds to TRBD1 (6 bases). CDR1 is KGHSH, CDR2 LQKENI, per germline. Trimming removed 3 bases from V and 0 bases from J, with 9 bases in between. The CDR3 sequence is 15 residues long. The CDR3 loop reads CASSPGTTSNQPQHF. DNA of the CDR3: TGTGCCAGCTCACCCGGGACAACTAGCAATCAGCCCCAGCATTTT.

The chain joins TRBV29-1 to TRBJ2-1; 8 positions agree with TRBD2. V was pared by 7 bases and J by 8 bases, with 7 bases of the junction left unmatched. The germline gives CDR1 SQVTM, CDR2 ANQGSEA. CDR3 length equals 12 residues. The CDR3 DNA follows: TGCAGCGCCCGCGGGGGGAGCGATGAGCAGTTCTTC. This codes for CSARGGSDEQFF.

The V gene is TRBV19, the J gene TRBJ2-3; 10 nucleotides match TRBD1. V dropped 6 bases and J dropped 6; count of bases not matched to a gene: 24. The V gene's germline CDR1 is LNHDA and CDR2 SQIVND (reference sequence). This CDR3 contains 20 residues. This chain's CDR3 is CASSPLGQGWIGGAVDTQYF. CDR3 bases: TGTGCCAGTAGCCCCCTGGGACAGGGGTGGATCGGGGGGGCCGTGGATACGCAGTATTTT.

The chain recombines TRBV19 with TRBJ2-4; the match to TRBD2 covers 9 bases. Germline V gene sequence: CDR1 LNHDA, CDR2 SQIVND (reference sequence). V lost 3 bases to trimming and J lost 3 bases; unmatched junction nucleotides: 18. This CDR3 is built from 20 residues. CDR3 sequence reads: CASSIPLAGVLGEDKNIQYF. In nucleotides, the CDR3 is TGTGCCAGTAGTATTCCATTAGCGGGAGTATTAGGTGAGGACAAAAACATTCAGTACTTC.

The chain couples TRBV7-9 to TRBJ2-3, with 9 bases identical to TRBD2. This CDR3 spans 14 amino acids. Per the germline V gene, CDR1 is SEHNR and CDR2 is FQNEAQ (reference sequence). The V segment lost 2 bases and the J segment 6 bases; nucleotides outside the gene matches: 3. In DNA, the CDR3 is TGTGCCAGCAGCTTAAGCGGGGGGCGGGATACGCAGTATTTT. This sequence encodes CASSLSGGRDTQYF.

This clone has only a few counts. Other nucleotide sequences from this sample produce the same CDR3. V gene TRBV30 combines with J gene TRBJ1-5, with D maybe TRBD1 (5 bases). The CDR3 is made up of 19 amino acids. V lost 0 bases and J 0 bases, leaving 21 bases between the germline ends. Germline CDR1 reads GTSNPN; CDR2 reads SVGIG (reference sequence). This CDR3 is CAWSVDLVWGADSNQPQHF. For the CDR3, the DNA is TGTGCCTGGAGTGTCGATCTTGTTTGGGGCGCGGATAGCAATCAGCCCCAGCATTTT.

The J gene is TRBJ2-1, the V gene TRBV6-1; TRBD2 aligns across 8 bases. Germline V CDR1 and CDR2: MNHNS, SASEGT. The CDR3 totals 12 residues. In DNA form, the CDR3 reads TGTGGGGTAGCGGGGATCTACAATGAGCAGTTCTTC. Its protein is CGVAGIYNEQFF.

The chain is built from TRBV30 and TRBJ1-5; D might be TRBD1 (6 bases). Germline-derived CDR1 and CDR2 are GTSNPN and SVGIG (reference sequence). V lost 5 bases and J lost 2, with 13 bases in between. This CDR3 spans 14 amino acids. The CDR3 here is CAWEGGEGNQPQHF. The CDR3 nucleotides read TGTGCCTGGGAAGGGGGGGAGGGCAATCAGCCCCAGCATTTT. Full variable domain (missing parts from reference TRBV30 and TRBJ1-5): SQTIHQWPATLVQPVGSPLSLECTVEGTSNPNLYWYRQAAGRGLQLLFYSVGIGQISSEVPQNLSASRPQDRQFILSSKKLLLSDSGFYLCAWEGGEGNQPQHFGDGTRLSIL.

The chain couples TRBV5-1 to TRBJ2-1; 7 nucleotides match TRBD2. This CDR3 is 15 amino acids long. The V gene's germline CDR1 is SGHRS and CDR2 YFSETQ. Trimming cost V 4 bases and J 3 bases; bases outside gene matches: 7. CDR3 in amino acids: CASSPTSADYNEQFF. CDR3 in DNA: TGCGCCAGCAGCCCAACTAGCGCAGACTACAATGAGCAGTTCTTC.

This clone came up a few times. The chain recombines TRBV7-9 with TRBJ2-1; D may be TRBD2 (6 bases). Deletions cut 5 bases from V and 7 bases from J, with 27 bases between. CDR1 is SEHNR and CDR2 is FQNEAQ in the germline V gene (reference sequence). This CDR3 has 18 residues. CDR3 loop: CASSLSTSGTPVPNEQFF. CDR3 bases: TGTGCCAGCAGCCTCTCCACGTCGGGGACTCCCGTCCCAAATGAGCAGTTCTTC.

V is TRBV10-3 and J is TRBJ2-1, with TRBD1 matching over 9 bases. The ends lost 4 bases at V and 6 bases at J; junction bases unmatched: 4. The CDR3 runs to 14 residues. CDR1 and CDR2 from the germline V gene are ENHRY and SYGVKD. CDR3 region: CAISGQGGANEQFF. The CDR3 DNA follows: TGTGCCATCAGTGGACAGGGGGGGGCCAATGAGCAGTTCTTC.

The count of this clone is one. The junction and the germline gene differ at one end; a read error may be behind it. The genes are TRBV4-2 and TRBJ1-1; TRBD1 aligns across 10 bases. The CDR3 sequence is 19 residues long. Germline CDR1 reads LGHNA; CDR2 reads YNFKEQ. Written as DNA, the CDR3 is TGTGCCAGCACCCAAACCCCGACAGGGGGCTTAATGGATAACACTGAAGCTTTCTTT. Its translation: CASTQTPTGGLMDNTEAFF.

The table lists this clone with a few counts. This chain uses TRBV6-1 with TRBJ2-7; 7 nucleotides align to TRBD1. Germline V gene data show CDR1 as MNHNS and CDR2 as SASEGT. Losses at the gene ends were 3 bases for V and 2 bases for J; bases not matched to a gene: 4. The CDR3 runs 14 residues. CDR3 sequence (DNA): TGTGCCAGCAGTGACCCCGGGACAGCCTACGAGCAGTACTTC. It yields the protein CASSDPGTAYEQYF.

The V and J genes are TRBV30 and TRBJ1-1, with 11 bases identical to TRBD1. Germline-derived CDR1 and CDR2 are GTSNPN and SVGIG (reference sequence). Trimming removed 2 bases from V and 7 bases from J; junction bases left unmatched: 9. The CDR3 has 15 amino acids. The CDR3 DNA sequence: TGTGCCTGGAGTCCCGGACAGGGGGCGTGGGTTGAAGCTTTCTTT. The encoded protein is CAWSPGQGAWVEAFF.

This chain connects TRBV7-8 to TRBJ2-7; TRBD2 matches at 8 bases. V dropped 4 bases and J dropped 6; count of bases not matched to a gene: 5. The CDR3 is 13 amino acids. From germline, CDR1 is SGHVS and CDR2 FQNEAQ. CDR3 sequence (DNA): TGTGCCAGCAGCTATTCGGGGGGGGCCGAGCAGTACTTC. Encoded protein: CASSYSGGAEQYF.

J is TRBJ1-1 and V is TRBV18, with a tentative D call TRBD1 (5 bases). Germline V gives CDR1 KGHSH, CDR2 LQKENI. This CDR3 spans 16 amino acids. V was cut by 3 bases and J by 5 bases, with 19 bases left in between. The CDR3 region is CASSPVGGSEGTEAFF. The CDR3 DNA reads as TGTGCCAGCTCACCGGTTGGGGGGAGTGAAGGGACTGAAGCTTTCTTT.

The CDR3 spells CASHDPGQGWNEQFF. DNA of the CDR3: TGTGCCAGCCATGACCCGGGACAGGGTTGGAATGAGCAGTTCTTC. V usage is TRBV27 and J usage is TRBJ2-1; 9 bases fit TRBD1. The CDR3 extends over 15 amino acids. J lost 7 bases, V lost 8 bases, and 12 bases had no gene match. Germline V gene lookup returns CDR1 MNHEY and CDR2 SMNVEV (reference sequence).

This clone occurred once. This chain connects TRBV4-1 to TRBJ1-6; D gene uncertain. Trimming cost V 4 bases and J 4 bases, with 8 bases left between them. The germline gives CDR1 MGHRA, CDR2 YSYEKL. The CDR3 extends over 14 amino acids. CDR3 nucleotide sequence: TGCGCCAGCAGCCCCGAACAGTATAATTCACCCCTCCACTTT. It translates to CASSPEQYNSPLHF.

V is TRBV6-1 and J is TRBJ1-2; D ambiguous. The CDR3 is 14 amino acids. Trimming shortened V by 7 bases and J by 5 bases, and 17 bases separated the two germline ends. The germline V gene encodes CDR1 MNHNS and CDR2 SASEGT. The CDR3 nucleotides read TGTGCCAGCACCCTCGACGGGAGGGCTTATGGCTACACCTTC. This gives the protein CASTLDGRAYGYTF.

This clone was seen just once. The chain carries TRBV7-3 and TRBJ2-1; a weak D match, TRBD2 (6 bases). Trimming removed 5 bases at V and 8 bases at J, with 22 bases between. This CDR3 is built from 16 residues. In germline, CDR1 is SGHTA, CDR2 FQGTGA. CDR3 sequence (DNA): TGTGCCAGCAGCCTCGGGACTCTGAGGACGGGAGATGAGCAGTTCTTC. Translation: CASSLGTLRTGDEQFF.

The CDR3 DNA reads as TGTGCCAGCAGACCTGACAGACTTTACTATGGCTACACCTTC. Its protein product is CASRPDRLYYGYTF. This chain connects TRBV28 to TRBJ1-2; D might be TRBD1 (5 bases). This CDR3 contains 14 residues. Germline values: CDR1 MDHEN, CDR2 SYDVKM. Trimming removed 6 bases from V and 3 bases from J, with 14 bases in between.